This TCR beta chain appears in the sequencing data of a study of early stage breast cancer tumors. Profiled with immunoSEQ multiplex PCR; TCRdb holds only in-frame clones, not every one. The sample has some 4,500 clones, about 63% seen once. The CDR3 spans 13 residues. The germline V gene encodes CDR1 SQVTM and CDR2 ANQGSEA. V dropped 6 bases and J dropped 2 bases, with 12 bases sitting between them. The sequence was obtained from a person aged 45-65 years with breast cancer. V usage is TRBV29-1 and J usage is TRBJ2-3; D is ambiguous. Source material: breast tumor tissue. DNA for the CDR3: TGCAGCGTCGGGCCAGATTCCACAGATACGCAGTATTTT. Translation gives CSVGPDSTDTQYF.